One and the same sample provided the 20 T cell receptor beta chains below, sequenced in a study of T cells in Graves' hyperthyroidism and ophthalmopathy. Amplification of TCR beta CDR3 regions was performed using RNA transcripts as template. RT-PCR in the first round (using the HTBI primer set) targeted the TCR CDR3. TCRdb called the multiplex PCR reads again in MiXCR, with one record for every CDR3 protein. The sample records hundreds of thousands of distinct CDR3 sequences, more than 45% being singletons. The sample consisted of peripheral blood or thyroid tissue (not recorded which). The receptors derive from a woman between 18 and 30 years old with Graves' hyperthyroidism.

The rearrangement joins TRBV5-5 to TRBJ1-2; no definite D call. Looked up from germline, CDR1 is SGHKS and CDR2 is YYEKEE (reference sequence). The CDR3 is 14 residues long. The ends were cut back, 2 bases at V and 0 bases at J, with 8 bases in the middle. The CDR3 DNA is TGTGCCAGCAGCTTCGTCGTTTCTAACTATGGCTACACCTTC. This translates into CASSFVVSNYGYTF.

This clonotype was recorded many times. The chain combines TRBV20-1 with TRBJ2-5; D is uncertain. Germline CDR1 DFQATT, CDR2 SNEGSKA (reference sequence). Deletions cut 5 bases from V and 7 bases from J, with 8 bases between. The CDR3 has 10 amino acids. The CDR3 region is CSAPLWTQYF. The CDR3 coding sequence is TGCAGTGCTCCCCTTTGGACCCAGTACTTC.

This clonotype appeared a few times. The rearrangement links TRBV20-1 to TRBJ1-2; tentative D call: TRBD1 (5 bases). The length of the CDR3 is 13 residues. Germline loops: CDR1 DFQATT, CDR2 SNEGSKA (reference sequence). Trimming removed 6 bases at V and 8 bases at J, with 19 bases between. CDR3 sequence: CSATEGGKGGYTF. As DNA, the CDR3 is TGCAGTGCCACCGAGGGCGGCAAGGGGGGCTACACCTTC.

This clonotype was counted only a few times. The rearrangement uses TRBV7-2 and TRBJ1-2; 7 positions agree with TRBD1. CDR1 SGHTA and CDR2 FQGNSA come from the germline V gene. The CDR3 runs 15 residues. The V gene end was trimmed by 5 bases and the J gene end by 4 bases; junction bases not matched to a gene: 10. Here the CDR3 DNA reads TGTGCCAGCAGCGCACAGGGGCAACGGTCCTATGGCTACACCTTC. It translates to CASSAQGQRSYGYTF.

The chain couples TRBV29-1 to TRBJ1-1; 9 bases are shared with TRBD1. This CDR3 contains 13 residues. With V trimmed by 6 bases and J by 4 bases, 6 bases remained unmatched. Germline V gene sequence: CDR1 SQVTM, CDR2 ANQGSEA. CDR3 bases: TGCAGCGTGCAGGGACAGGGATTCACTGAAGCTTTCTTT. Translating gives CSVQGQGFTEAFF. The full variable domain, completed using reference TRBV29-1 and TRBJ1-1, is SAVISQKPSRDICQRGTSLTIQCQVDSQVTMMFWYRQQPGQSLTLIATANQGSEATYESGFVIDKFPISRPNLTFSTLTVSNMSPEDSSIYLCSVQGQGFTEAFFGQGTRLTVV.

This clonotype was counted many times. The V call is TRBV10-3, the J call TRBJ2-5; D gene ambiguous. The CDR3 is 14 amino acids. The germline gives CDR1 ENHRY, CDR2 SYGVKD. The V end was cut by 3 bases, the J end by 1 base, with 9 bases between. The CDR3 reads CAISDEVGQETQYF. The CDR3 DNA reads as TGTGCCATCAGTGATGAGGTGGGCCAAGAGACCCAGTACTTC.

CDR3 loop: CASSSTGTRGETQYF. The CDR3 DNA follows: TGTGCCAGCAGTTCCACCGGGACCAGAGGAGAGACCCAGTACTTC. The genes are TRBV7-2 and TRBJ2-5; D is perhaps TRBD1 or TRBD2 (5 bases each). The CDR3 contains 15 residues. Trimming left V 6 bases short and J 4 bases short, with 18 bases between. CDR1 and CDR2 from the germline V gene are SGHTA and FQGNSA.

This clonotype came up many times. The V gene is TRBV7-8, the J gene TRBJ2-7, with D possibly being TRBD2 (6 bases). From germline, CDR1 is SGHVS and CDR2 FQNEAQ. V was pared by 0 bases and J by 3 bases, with 9 bases between. The CDR3 has 14 amino acids. The CDR3 bases are TGTGCCAGCAGCTTAGCGCGGGGAGACTACGAGCAGTACTTC. Amino acids: CASSLARGDYEQYF. Full variable domain (rest looked up from reference TRBV7-8 and TRBJ2-7): GAGVSQSPRYKVAKRGQDVALRCDPISGHVSLFWYQQALGQGPEFLTYFQNEAQLDKSGLPSDRFFAERPEGSVSTLKIQRTQQEDSAVYLCASSLARGDYEQYFGPGTRLTVT.

This clonotype was observed a few times. The chain combines TRBV11-3 with TRBJ1-5; TRBD1 matches at 9 bases. J was trimmed by 6 bases and V by 6 bases; bases with no gene match: 9. The CDR3 runs 15 residues. The germline gives CDR1 SGHNT, CDR2 YENEEA. CDR3 residues: CASSWGTGSGQPQHF. The DNA of the CDR3 is TGTGCCAGCAGTTGGGGGACAGGGAGCGGTCAGCCCCAGCATTTT.

The chain links TRBV19 to TRBJ1-2; unclear D gene. Germline CDR1 LNHDA, CDR2 SQIVND (reference sequence). This CDR3 has 12 residues. Trimming removed 9 bases at V and 2 bases at J, with 10 bases between. CDR3 amino acids: CASKLTNYGYTF. DNA for the CDR3: TGTGCCAGCAAACTGACCAACTATGGCTACACCTTC.

Here the CDR3 reads CASSATDRAYEQYF. CDR3 nucleotide sequence: TGTGCCAGCAGTGCCACGGACAGGGCGTACGAGCAGTACTTC. The V call is TRBV2, the J call TRBJ2-7, with TRBD1 matching over 8 bases. Trimming removed 4 bases from V and 4 bases from J; junction bases left unmatched: 6. Germline lookup yields CDR1 SNHLY and CDR2 FYNNEI. CDR3 length: 14 residues.

Points on this clonotype: This could be a read error, since a much larger clone is one nucleotide away. The chain joins TRBV6-1 to TRBJ2-7; D perhaps matches TRBD2 (6 bases). The CDR3 is 17 residues long. Germline CDR1 and CDR2: MNHNS and SASEGT. Trimming took 2 bases from V and 5 from J, leaving 22 bases between them. The CDR3 nucleotides read TGTGCCAGCAGTGAACCCCGGAGGGCAGGGATCTTCCACGAGCAGTACTTC. It encodes CASSEPRRAGIFHEQYF.

The chain uses TRBV5-1 and TRBJ1-3; D possibly corresponds to TRBD1 (6 bases). This CDR3 has 16 residues. Trimming stripped 0 bases from V and 4 bases from J, with 14 bases between. Germline-derived CDR1 and CDR2 are SGHRS and YFSETQ. The CDR3 loop reads CASSLERGARGNTIYF. DNA of the CDR3: TGCGCCAGCAGCTTGGAAAGGGGGGCGCGAGGAAACACCATATATTTT.

Many counts were recorded for this clonotype. The rearrangement uses TRBV2 and TRBJ1-3, with TRBD1 matching 7 bases. The CDR3 runs to 13 residues. Germline CDR1 SNHLY, CDR2 FYNNEI. J lost 1 base, V lost 6 bases, and 0 bases had no gene match. CDR3 in amino acids: CASRTGSGNTIYF. As DNA, the CDR3 is TGTGCCAGCAGGACAGGGTCTGGAAACACCATATATTTT.

The table lists this clonotype with a few counts. Since a much larger clone is just one base distant, this may be a read error. This chain uses TRBV7-6 with TRBJ2-2; the D is unclear. The CDR3 extends over 15 amino acids. Per the germline V gene, CDR1 is SGHVS and CDR2 is FNYEAQ. The CDR3 bases are TGTGCCGGCAGCCCGGACGGTACGAACACCGGGGAGCTGTTTTTT. Translated, it gives CAGSPDGTNTGELFF.

The chain joins TRBV20-1 to TRBJ2-5; D call uncertain. V lost 3 bases and J 0 bases, leaving 8 bases between the germline ends. Germline assignment: CDR1 DFQATT and CDR2 SNEGSKA (reference sequence). The CDR3 extends over 13 amino acids. CDR3 amino acids: CSARPPYQETQYF. The DNA of the CDR3 is TGCAGTGCTAGGCCCCCGTACCAAGAGACCCAGTACTTC.

The chain combines TRBV7-6 with TRBJ2-5; D might be TRBD1 (5 bases). Trimming left V 9 bases short and J 2 bases short, with 7 bases between. The CDR3 spans 11 residues. Germline V CDR1 and CDR2: SGHVS, FNYEAQ. CDR3 amino acids: CASRQQETQYF. In nucleotides, the CDR3 is TGTGCCAGTAGACAGCAAGAGACCCAGTACTTC. The complete variable domain, with remaining parts taken from reference TRBV7-6 and TRBJ2-5, reads GAGVSQSPRYKVTKRGQDVALRCDPISGHVSLYWYRQALGQGPEFLTYFNYEAQQDKSGLPNDRFSAERPEGSISTLTIQRTEQRDSAMYRCASRQQETQYFGPGTRLLVL.

The CDR3 sequence: CATSPYREDEQYF. Here the CDR3 DNA reads TGTGCCACCTCCCCCTACAGGGAGGACGAGCAGTACTTC. The chain recombines TRBV19 with TRBJ2-7; D could derive from TRBD1 or TRBD2 (6 bases each). Deletions cut 10 bases from V and 5 bases from J, with 18 bases between. This CDR3 has 13 amino acids. Germline CDR1 LNHDA, CDR2 SQIVND (reference sequence).

The J gene is TRBJ2-7, the V gene TRBV6-1; TRBD2 matches 9 bases. V was clipped by 6 bases and J by 2 bases; unmatched bases: 14. Germline V gene sequence: CDR1 MNHNS, CDR2 SASEGT. The CDR3 is 17 residues long. The chain's CDR3 is CASSPTDGSGSPYEQYF. The DNA for the CDR3 is TGTGCCAGCAGCCCCACTGATGGTAGCGGGAGTCCCTACGAGCAGTACTTC.

The genes are TRBV5-1 and TRBJ1-2; 10 positions agree with TRBD1. From germline, CDR1 is SGHRS and CDR2 YFSETQ. The V and J ends lost 5 bases and 0 bases, in that order; junction bases with no gene match: 7. The CDR3 is 16 amino acids. CDR3 residues: CASRATGGYTNYGYTF. In DNA, the CDR3 is TGCGCCAGCAGGGCGACAGGGGGCTATACTAACTATGGCTACACCTTC. Drawing the rest from reference TRBV5-1 and TRBJ1-2, the complete variable domain is KAGVTQTPRYLIKTRGQQVTLSCSPISGHRSVSWYQQTPGQGLQFLFEYFSETQRNKGNFPGRFSGRQFSNSRSEMNVSTLELGDSALYLCASRATGGYTNYGYTFGSGTRLTVV.